Each of the 5 T cell receptor beta chains below was sequenced from the same sample in a study of cytomegalovirus exposure and HLA in healthy donors (dated by TCRdb to 2015 to 2018). Library method: the immunoSEQ multiplex PCR assay. The multiplex PCR relied on a mix of 60 forward primers for TCR Vbeta segments and 13 reverse primers for TCR Jbeta segments. TCRdb stores this immuneACCESS table with in-frame sequences only. Part of the clones is absent; in the studies checked, under half of the shortfall reflects unresolved V genes, and no reason is known for the rest. The sample profile shows around 110,000 clones; 79% of them were found once. The top ten clones comprise 3.5% to 4.5% of the sample. Sequenced sample: PBMCs. These receptors all come from a man aged 25-45 years in good health and CMV-seropositive.

The chain links TRBV7-8 to TRBJ2-3, with D possibly being TRBD2 (6 bases). The CDR3 runs to 15 residues. CDR1 and CDR2 (germline): SGHVS, FQNEAQ. Trimming pared 5 bases from V and 4 bases from J, leaving 16 bases between. The CDR3 nucleotides read TGTGCCAGCAGCCGGAGCGGGTCGGTTGCAGATACGCAGTATTTT. Its translation: CASSRSGSVADTQYF.

With regard to this clone: This may arise from a read error, as a much more abundant clone is one base away. The V and J genes are TRBV5-8 and TRBJ2-1; TRBD2 might be the D (7 bases). Deletions cut 2 bases from V and 0 bases from J, with 12 bases between. This CDR3 is built from 16 residues. CDR1 is SGHTS and CDR2 is YDEGEE in the germline V gene. The CDR3 here is CASSLKGGSSYNEQFF. CDR3 DNA: TGTGCCAGCAGCTTAAAGGGGGGGAGCTCCTACAATGAGCAGTTCTTC.

The chain employs TRBV6-5 and TRBJ2-7; D not resolved. The length of the CDR3 is 15 residues. Per the germline V gene, CDR1 is MNHEY and CDR2 is SVGAGI. Trimming pared 0 bases from V and 0 bases from J, leaving 9 bases between. DNA for the CDR3: TGTGCCAGCAGTTACTCCTTCCAGTCCTCCTACGAGCAGTACTTC. Protein product: CASSYSFQSSYEQYF.

J is TRBJ1-4 and V is TRBV19, with no clear D. V was cut by 4 bases and J by 6 bases, with 18 bases left in between. Germline CDR1 LNHDA, CDR2 SQIVND (reference sequence). The CDR3 extends over 16 amino acids. Written as DNA, the CDR3 is TGTGCCAGTAGTAATTCGCGTCCGGGAGGCGATGAAAAACTGTTTTTT. Amino acid sequence: CASSNSRPGGDEKLFF.

The chain links TRBV29-1 to TRBJ1-1, with D uncertain. CDR3 length equals 11 residues. Trimming took off 7 bases at V and 5 bases at J, with 11 bases between the two ends. Germline CDR1 and CDR2: SQVTM and ANQGSEA. CDR3 loop: CSAAAPTEAFF. In nucleotides, the CDR3 is TGCAGCGCGGCGGCCCCGACTGAAGCTTTCTTT.